The clone carrying this TCR beta chain was detected once. Repertoires were generated with immunoSEQ multiplex PCR, while TCRdb's copy carries only in-frame clones and drops some. In the table there are roughly 260,000 clones, about 83% of which are singletons. The sample is drawn from a study of cytomegalovirus exposure and HLA in healthy donors. About the research overall: The use of the same platform for the roughly 130 validation repertoires and the roughly 700 first-cohort repertoires was reported by a later analysis.

The germline V gene has CDR1 MGHDK and CDR2 SYGVNS. The CDR3 sequence is 15 residues long. J gave up 3 bases and V 5 bases, and 4 bases lay outside the gene matches. The sequence was obtained from a man aged 18 to 29 in good health and CMV-seronegative. This rearrangement joins TRBV25-1 to TRBJ2-2, with 9 bases fitting TRBD1. Sequencing was performed on PBMCs. The chain's CDR3 is CASSRQGVDTGELFF. Here the CDR3 DNA reads TGTGCCAGCAGTCGACAGGGGGTTGACACCGGGGAGCTGTTTTTT. The full variable domain, in which reference TRBV25-1 and TRBJ2-2 provide the parts outside the CDR3, is EADIYQTPRYLVIGTGKKITLECSQTMGHDKMYWYQQDPGMELHLIHYSYGVNSTEKGDLSSESTVSRIRTEHFPLTLESARPSHTSQYLCASSRQGVDTGELFFGEGSRLTVL.